One and the same sample provided the 13 T cell receptor beta chains below, sequenced in a study of blood T cell repertoires in COVID-19. Profiling relied on immunoSEQ multiplex PCR, and the TCRdb table lists in-frame clones only, not all of them. The table includes 90,000 to 140,000 clones, around 76% detected once. Sequencing was done on a sample of peripheral blood. The receptors derive from a woman in her seventies with acute or convalescent COVID-19.

J is TRBJ2-3 and V is TRBV3-1 (or the pseudogene TRBV3-2); 12 bases fit TRBD2. There are 15 residues in the CDR3. V lost 7 bases to trimming and J lost 3 bases; unmatched junction nucleotides: 5. CDR1 LGHDT and CDR2 YNNKEL come from the germline V gene (reference sequence). Here the CDR3 DNA reads TGTGCCAGCACCCGAGGACTAGCGGGGACAGATACGCAGTATTTT. Translation gives CASTRGLAGTDTQYF.

The V call is TRBV4-1, the J call TRBJ2-1; the match to TRBD2 covers 8 bases. Germline loops: CDR1 MGHRA, CDR2 YSYEKL. With 4 bases clipped from V and 2 bases from J, the junction kept 4 bases outside the gene matches. This CDR3 region has 15 residues. DNA for the CDR3: TGCGCCAGCAGCCTAATAGCGGGGCCCTACAATGAGCAGTTCTTC. Amino acids: CASSLIAGPYNEQFF.

This clone occurred a few times. V and J are TRBV5-6 and TRBJ2-7; 8 nucleotides match TRBD1. Germline V gene lookup returns CDR1 SGHDT and CDR2 YYEEEE. The CDR3 totals 13 residues. J lost 3 bases, V lost 4 bases, and 3 bases had no gene match. The CDR3 DNA reads TGTGCCAGCAGCCGGACAGGGCGCTACGAGCAGTACTTC. Its translation is CASSRTGRYEQYF.

The V gene is TRBV2, the J gene TRBJ2-5; TRBD1 agrees at 8 bases. J lost 3 bases, V lost 7 bases, and 1 base had no gene match. Germline V lookup: CDR1 SNHLY, CDR2 FYNNEI. The CDR3 runs 12 residues. The CDR3 DNA sequence: TGTGCCAGCACGGACAGGGAAGAGACCCAGTACTTC. It is translated as CASTDREETQYF.

The J gene is TRBJ2-5, the V gene TRBV5-4; D uncertain. The germline V gene has CDR1 SGHNT and CDR2 YYREEE (reference sequence). CDR3 length equals 13 residues. V lost 5 bases and J 1 base, leaving 9 bases between the germline ends. The CDR3 sequence: CASRFTGQETQYF. As DNA, the CDR3 is TGTGCCAGCAGATTCACTGGCCAAGAGACCCAGTACTTC.

The rearrangement uses TRBV3-1 (or the pseudogene TRBV3-2) and TRBJ2-3, with 8 bases matching TRBD1. CDR1 and CDR2 (germline): LGHDT, YNNKEL (reference sequence). V was pared by 1 base and J by 5 bases, with 5 bases of the junction left unmatched. This CDR3 is 15 amino acids long. CDR3 in amino acids: CASSQVDRAKDTQYF. In DNA form, the CDR3 reads TGTGCCAGCAGCCAAGTGGACAGGGCGAAAGATACGCAGTATTTT.

V is TRBV6-5 and J is TRBJ1-6, with D possibly matching TRBD1 (5 bases). Germline CDR1 reads MNHEY; CDR2 reads SVGAGI. This CDR3 is 15 amino acids long. The germline V and J ends were trimmed by 6 bases and 0 bases, with 9 bases remaining between them. Written as DNA, the CDR3 is TGTGCCAGCAGGCAGGGAAGCTCCTATAATTCACCCCTCCACTTT. Protein sequence: CASRQGSSYNSPLHF.

This chain connects TRBV18 to TRBJ1-3; D not resolved. The CDR3 runs 14 residues. CDR1 KGHSH and CDR2 LQKENI come from the germline V gene. Trimming took off 2 bases at V and 4 bases at J, with 9 bases between the two ends. CDR3 nucleotides: TGTGCCAGCTCACCAACCGAAACAGGAAACACCATATATTTT. This translates into CASSPTETGNTIYF. The full variable domain, its missing parts supplied by reference TRBV18 and TRBJ1-3, is NAGVMQNPRHLVRRRGQEARLRCSPMKGHSHVYWYRQLPEEGLKFMVYLQKENIIDESGMPKERFSAEFPKEGPSILRIQQVVRGDSAAYFCASSPTETGNTIYFGEGSWLTVV.

V usage is TRBV28 and J usage is TRBJ1-1; 8 nucleotides match TRBD1. Germline CDR1 and CDR2: MDHEN and SYDVKM. The ends lost 6 bases at V and 11 bases at J; junction bases unmatched: 8. The CDR3 contains 12 residues. CDR3: CASRERQGTAFF. The CDR3 nucleotides are TGTGCCAGCAGGGAAAGACAGGGGACGGCTTTCTTT.

V and J are TRBV18 and TRBJ1-2; D is uncertain. V was trimmed by 1 base and J by 7 bases, leaving 13 bases between them. Germline V CDR1 and CDR2: KGHSH, LQKENI. The CDR3 has 14 amino acids. The CDR3 DNA reads TGTGCCAGCTCACCACTGGGAGTGGAGGGTGGCTACACCTTC. This sequence encodes CASSPLGVEGGYTF.

The genes are TRBV6-2 or TRBV6-3 and TRBJ2-7; D uncertain. The CDR3 loop spans 13 amino acids. The germline V gene has CDR1 MNHEY and CDR2 SVGEGT. The V end was cut by 3 bases, the J end by 2 bases, with 8 bases between. CDR3 nucleotides: TGTGCCAGCAGTTATCTAAATCCCTACGAGCAGTACTTC. Protein sequence: CASSYLNPYEQYF.

In DNA, the CDR3 is TGTGCTAGTGGTTTGTCGACCGGGACAGGGGTCTCCTACGAGCAGTACTTC. It translates to CASGLSTGTGVSYEQYF. The rearrangement links TRBV12-5 to TRBJ2-7; 10 positions match TRBD1. The CDR3 sequence is 17 residues long. Trimming removed 2 bases from V and 0 bases from J; junction bases left unmatched: 7. Germline V lookup: CDR1 LGHNT, CDR2 FRNRAP.

This sequence joins TRBV9 and TRBJ2-1, with 9 bases aligning to TRBD1. CDR3 length: 16 residues. Germline assignment: CDR1 SGDLS and CDR2 YYNGEE. J was trimmed by 9 bases and V by 2 bases; bases with no gene match: 12. The CDR3 loop reads CASSVGTGRYLGEQFF. The CDR3, as DNA: TGTGCCAGCAGCGTGGGGACAGGGAGGTATTTAGGTGAGCAGTTCTTC. Supplemented by reference TRBV9 and TRBJ2-1, the full variable domain reads DSGVTQTPKHLITATGQRVTLRCSPRSGDLSVYWYQQSLDQGLQFLIQYYNGEERAKGNILERFSAQQFPDLHSELNLSSLELGDSALYFCASSVGTGRYLGEQFFGPGTRLTVL.